Below, 12 T cell receptor beta chains from the same sample are listed, as sequenced in a study of blood T cell repertoires in COVID-19. The repertoire was sequenced with immunoSEQ multiplex PCR; TCRdb's copy has only in-frame clones and lacks some. The sample lists about 150,000 clones; 87% were seen once. The sequenced sample consisted of PBMCs or T cells enriched from blood (not recorded which). Receptors were obtained from a woman aged 35 to 49 who had been exposed to COVID-19.

The V gene is TRBV10-2, the J gene TRBJ2-2, with 7 bases fitting TRBD1. CDR3 length: 14 residues. CDR1 WSHSY and CDR2 SAAADI come from the germline V gene. V was clipped by 6 bases and J by 2 bases; unmatched bases: 3. The CDR3 sequence: CASSRDSNTGELFF. The CDR3 DNA reads TGCGCCAGCAGCCGGGACAGTAACACCGGGGAGCTGTTTTTT.

The chain combines TRBV7-9 with TRBJ2-2; maybe TRBD2 (7 bases). The CDR3 sequence is 14 residues long. The ends were cut back, 5 bases at V and 7 bases at J, with 14 bases in the middle. Germline assignment: CDR1 SEHNR and CDR2 FQNEAQ (reference sequence). CDR3 nucleotide sequence: TGTGCCAGCAGCCGCGGGGGCCAGGACGGGGAGCTGTTTTTT. Amino acid sequence: CASSRGGQDGELFF.

The J gene is TRBJ1-1, the V gene TRBV7-9; possible D gene TRBD1, 6 bases. V shed 2 bases and J shed 4 bases, with 14 bases lying between them. The CDR3 runs 15 residues. The germline gives CDR1 SEHNR, CDR2 FQNEAQ (reference sequence). The CDR3 region is CASSLTQGQGTEAFF. The CDR3 DNA sequence: TGTGCCAGCAGCTTAACCCAGGGGCAGGGCACTGAAGCTTTCTTT.

This rearrangement joins TRBV29-1 to TRBJ1-5; 10 bases fit TRBD1. CDR1 and CDR2 (germline): SQVTM, ANQGSEA. The CDR3 loop spans 14 amino acids. The junction had 3 bases not matched to a gene; V was cut back by 6 bases and J by 1 base. CDR3 in DNA: TGCAGCGTGAGACAGGGGGCGAGCAATCAGCCCCAGCATTTT. It translates to CSVRQGASNQPQHF.

Here the CDR3 DNA reads TGTGCCAGCCGTCTGTTCTGGGGGGTAGGCACTGAAGCTTTCTTT. Protein sequence: CASRLFWGVGTEAFF. This chain connects TRBV27 to TRBJ1-1; a possible D gene is TRBD1 (5 bases). The CDR3 contains 15 residues. Germline V gives CDR1 MNHEY, CDR2 SMNVEV (reference sequence). The V end lost 8 bases, the J end lost 4 bases, and 20 bases lay between the germline ends.

V is TRBV9 and J is TRBJ1-2; D not resolved. The CDR3 is made up of 15 amino acids. V shed 3 bases and J shed 3 bases, with 15 bases lying between them. Germline V gene lookup returns CDR1 SGDLS and CDR2 YYNGEE. CDR3 coding DNA: TGTGCCAGCAGCGCCGACCCCCCGGGAGACTATGGCTACACCTTC. Residues: CASSADPPGDYGYTF.

This chain links TRBV10-3 with TRBJ2-1, with D possibly being TRBD2 (5 bases). The V gene's germline CDR1 is ENHRY and CDR2 SYGVKD. CDR3 size: 16 residues. The ends were cut back, 0 bases at V and 0 bases at J, with 9 bases in the middle. The CDR3 DNA sequence: TGTGCCATCAGTGAGTCCAAGCGGAGCTCCTACAATGAGCAGTTCTTC. Amino acid sequence: CAISESKRSSYNEQFF.

The V and J genes are TRBV9 and TRBJ2-2, with a weak D call TRBD2 (6 bases). The germline V gene has CDR1 SGDLS and CDR2 YYNGEE. Trimming shortened V by 0 bases and J by 4 bases, and 10 bases separated the two germline ends. This CDR3 is 15 amino acids long. CDR3 DNA: TGTGCCAGCAGCGTAGAGGCAGCGGGCACCGGGGAGCTGTTTTTT. Protein product: CASSVEAAGTGELFF.

The rearrangement uses TRBV18 and TRBJ2-5, with TRBD2 as a possible D gene (5 bases). V was trimmed by 6 bases and J by 3 bases, leaving 14 bases between them. CDR1 is KGHSH and CDR2 is LQKENI in the germline V gene. CDR3 size: 14 residues. The CDR3 loop is CASSSGNWEETQYF. The CDR3 DNA reads TGTGCCAGCTCCTCCGGGAATTGGGAAGAGACCCAGTACTTC.

The rearrangement links TRBV6-5 to TRBJ2-3; D call uncertain. Trimming removed 7 bases at V and 2 bases at J, with 4 bases between. CDR3 length: 11 residues. CDR1 MNHEY and CDR2 SVGAGI come from the germline V gene. This chain's CDR3 is CASTNTDTQYF. The DNA of the CDR3 is TGTGCCAGCACTAACACAGATACGCAGTATTTT.

This clone has more than one count but fewer than ten. V is TRBV7-3 and J is TRBJ2-2; tentative D call: TRBD2 (7 bases). Trimming left V 4 bases short and J 6 bases short, with 18 bases between. CDR1 is SGHTA and CDR2 is FQGTGA in the germline V gene. The CDR3 runs 16 residues. The CDR3, as DNA: TGTGCCAGCAGCTCCAGGTCTGCGGGGGCATCCGGGGAGCTGTTTTTT. The encoded protein is CASSSRSAGASGELFF. Based on the CDR3 plus reference TRBV7-3 and TRBJ2-2, the full variable domain is GAGVSQTPSNKVTEKGKYVELRCDPISGHTALYWYRQSLGQGPEFLIYFQGTGAADDSGLPNDRFFAVRPEGSVSTLKIQRTERGDSAVYLCASSSRSAGASGELFFGEGSRLTVL.

V is TRBV7-2 and J is TRBJ1-5; D unclear. CDR1 is SGHTA, CDR2 FQGNSA, per germline. The CDR3 extends over 12 amino acids. The ends were cut back, 3 bases at V and 4 bases at J, with 4 bases in the middle. The CDR3 DNA is TGTGCCAGCAGCTTCCTAAATCAGCCCCAGCATTTT. This encodes CASSFLNQPQHF. The variable domain in full, with the rest retrieved from reference TRBV7-2 and TRBJ1-5, is GAGVSQSPSNKVTEKGKDVELRCDPISGHTALYWYRQSLGQGLEFLIYFQGNSAPDKSGLPSDRFSAERTGGSVSTLTIQRTQQEDSAVYLCASSFLNQPQHFGDGTRLSIL.